Shown below are 17 T cell receptor beta chains from a single sample sequenced in a study of blood T cell repertoires in COVID-19. Assay used: immunoSEQ multiplex PCR; TCRdb lists only in-frame clones, some missing. The table records approximately 300,000 clones, just under 90% of them present only once. The sample taken for sequencing was PBMCs or T cells enriched from blood (not recorded which). Receptor source: a woman aged 25 to 39 who had recovered from COVID-19.

This chain links TRBV2 with TRBJ2-3; tentative D call: TRBD1 (5 bases). The CDR3 loop spans 15 amino acids. Between the trimmed V and J ends, which lost 1 base and 5 bases, there was a span of 13 bases. Germline V gene lookup returns CDR1 SNHLY and CDR2 FYNNEI. The CDR3 coding sequence is TGTGCCAGCAGTGAAGGGGGCAGGGTGGGAGATACGCAGTATTTT. This codes for CASSEGGRVGDTQYF.

The rearrangement links TRBV19 to TRBJ1-4; no definite D call. This CDR3 region has 13 residues. The V gene lost 10 bases and the J gene lost 3 bases, with 12 bases spanning the gap. Germline CDR1 and CDR2: LNHDA and SQIVND (reference sequence). The CDR3 DNA sequence: TGTGCCACCTCGGCGGTTGCTAATGAAAAACTGTTTTTT. Amino acid sequence: CATSAVANEKLFF.

The chain recombines TRBV28 with TRBJ1-5, with D perhaps matching TRBD1 (5 bases). This CDR3 comprises 14 residues. The V end lost 6 bases, the J end lost 6 bases, and 15 bases lay between the germline ends. Germline V gene sequence: CDR1 MDHEN, CDR2 SYDVKM. The CDR3 region has the DNA TGTGCCAGCAGATCTACAGGTCCCCCTCAGCCCCAGCATTTT. Protein product: CASRSTGPPQPQHF.

This clone was detected once. The chain joins TRBV6-5 to TRBJ1-2; 10 bases are shared with TRBD1. V gave up 6 bases and J gave up 6 bases; unmatched junction bases: 7. The CDR3 has 14 amino acids. The germline CDR1 and CDR2 sequences are MNHEY and SVGAGI. CDR3 nucleotide sequence: TGTGCCAGCAGGGGGGACAGGGGAGTTAATGGCTACACCTTC. Its protein product is CASRGDRGVNGYTF.

The V and J genes are TRBV6-2 or TRBV6-3 and TRBJ2-1, with 7 bases fitting TRBD2. V dropped 2 bases and J dropped 4; count of bases not matched to a gene: 5. Germline V gene sequence: CDR1 MNHEY, CDR2 SVGEGT. This CDR3 has 15 residues. The CDR3 DNA sequence: TGTGCCAGCAGTTACCGCGGACTAGTTTACAATGAGCAGTTCTTC. Translating it yields CASSYRGLVYNEQFF.

The rearrangement joins TRBV6-5 to TRBJ2-7, with 7 positions matching TRBD1. CDR1 is MNHEY and CDR2 is SVGAGI in the germline V gene. This CDR3 comprises 14 residues. With 2 bases clipped from V and 7 bases from J, the junction kept 8 bases outside the gene matches. In nucleotides, the CDR3 is TGTGCCAGCAGTTACCTACAGGGGACGGAAGAGCAGTACTTC. Translated: CASSYLQGTEEQYF.

This chain links TRBV19 with TRBJ2-4, with 8 bases lining up with TRBD2. The V gene's germline CDR1 is LNHDA and CDR2 SQIVND (reference sequence). Germline trimming cut 1 base from V and 3 bases from J; bases unmatched to any gene: 8. The CDR3 runs to 17 residues. The DNA of the CDR3 is TGTGCCAGTAGTATAGGTCCGGGACTAGAGGGCAAAAACATTCAGTACTTC. Its translation is CASSIGPGLEGKNIQYF.

The J gene is TRBJ1-2, the V gene TRBV10-3, with D possibly TRBD1 on 5 matching bases. The length of the CDR3 is 15 residues. With 6 bases removed from V and 6 bases from J, the gap between germline ends came to 20 bases. CDR1 and CDR2 from the germline V gene are ENHRY and SYGVKD. The DNA of the CDR3 is TGTGCCATCAGAACCGACAGCCCGGTTCATCATGGCTACACCTTC. This encodes CAIRTDSPVHHGYTF.

J is TRBJ2-5 and V is TRBV3-1 (or the pseudogene TRBV3-2), with 12 positions matching TRBD2. Germline lookup yields CDR1 LGHDT and CDR2 YNNKEL (reference sequence). The CDR3 is 16 amino acids. V lost 3 bases and J lost 5; bases outside the gene matches: 7. CDR3 coding DNA: TGTGCCAGCAGCCAGTCAACTAGCGGGAGGTCGGAGACCCAGTACTTC. Its protein is CASSQSTSGRSETQYF.

The V and J genes are TRBV2 and TRBJ2-7; 7 positions match TRBD1. CDR1 and CDR2 from the germline V gene are SNHLY and FYNNEI. The CDR3 runs 16 residues. V was clipped by 6 bases and J by 0 bases; unmatched bases: 11. CDR3 region: CASSEPGQIFSYEQYF. CDR3 nucleotides: TGTGCCAGCAGCGAACCGGGACAGATATTCTCCTACGAGCAGTACTTC.

The rearrangement uses TRBV7-2 and TRBJ1-1; D not certain. Trimming removed 5 bases from V and 4 bases from J, with 14 bases in between. This CDR3 is 14 amino acids long. CDR1 and CDR2 (germline): SGHTA, FQGNSA. In DNA form, the CDR3 reads TGTGCCAGCAGCATCTCGAGGGAGGGCACTGAAGCTTTCTTT. It yields the protein CASSISREGTEAFF. Full variable domain (rest looked up from reference TRBV7-2 and TRBJ1-1): GAGVSQSPSNKVTEKGKDVELRCDPISGHTALYWYRQSLGQGLEFLIYFQGNSAPDKSGLPSDRFSAERTGGSVSTLTIQRTQQEDSAVYLCASSISREGTEAFFGQGTRLTVV.

The CDR3 DNA follows: TGTGCCAGCAGCCTCCAGGGGTCGGATTCACCCCTCCACTTT. Translating gives CASSLQGSDSPLHF. The rearrangement links TRBV4-2 to TRBJ1-6; D might be TRBD1 (6 bases). The CDR3 runs 14 residues. Germline lookup yields CDR1 LGHNA and CDR2 YNFKEQ. V was clipped by 4 bases and J by 8 bases, with 12 bases between them.

V gene TRBV30 combines with J gene TRBJ1-2, with unresolved D. The germline gives CDR1 GTSNPN, CDR2 SVGIG (reference sequence). The CDR3 runs 14 residues. V was clipped by 1 base and J by 3 bases, with 12 bases between them. CDR3 amino acids: CAWSDPHRYYGYTF. CDR3 DNA sequence: TGTGCCTGGAGTGACCCTCACAGATACTATGGCTACACCTTC.

V usage is TRBV19 and J usage is TRBJ2-1; TRBD1 aligns across 8 bases. The germline V gene has CDR1 LNHDA and CDR2 SQIVND (reference sequence). CDR3 size: 15 residues. V trimming: 6 bases; J trimming: 6 bases; junction bases outside the gene matches: 10. The CDR3 region is CASRLGQGIGNEQFF. CDR3 DNA sequence: TGTGCCAGTAGGCTTGGACAGGGTATCGGCAATGAGCAGTTCTTC.

The V gene is TRBV6-5, the J gene TRBJ2-7, with 7 bases lining up with TRBD1. J lost 2 bases, V lost 10 bases, and 5 bases had no gene match. The CDR3 loop spans 12 amino acids. Germline loops: CDR1 MNHEY, CDR2 SVGAGI. The CDR3 here is CATGQVTYEQYF. The CDR3 region has the DNA TGTGCCACAGGACAGGTAACCTACGAGCAGTACTTC.

This chain links TRBV5-1 with TRBJ2-1; TRBD2 aligns across 15 bases. The V gene's germline CDR1 is SGHRS and CDR2 YFSETQ. This CDR3 contains 20 residues. Germline trimming cut 0 bases from V and 6 bases from J; bases unmatched to any gene: 13. The CDR3 DNA follows: TGCGCCAGCAGCTTGGTTTTTGGACTAGCGGGAGGGCCGGGGGTCAATGAGCAGTTCTTC. It translates to CASSLVFGLAGGPGVNEQFF.

This sequence joins TRBV6-5 and TRBJ2-1, with 8 bases that match TRBD2. Germline CDR1 reads MNHEY; CDR2 reads SVGAGI. The CDR3 totals 15 residues. V gave up 6 bases and J gave up 5 bases; unmatched junction bases: 9. The CDR3, as DNA: TGTGCCAGCAGATTTAGCGGGGAGAGAAACAATGAGCAGTTCTTC. Translation gives CASRFSGERNNEQFF.